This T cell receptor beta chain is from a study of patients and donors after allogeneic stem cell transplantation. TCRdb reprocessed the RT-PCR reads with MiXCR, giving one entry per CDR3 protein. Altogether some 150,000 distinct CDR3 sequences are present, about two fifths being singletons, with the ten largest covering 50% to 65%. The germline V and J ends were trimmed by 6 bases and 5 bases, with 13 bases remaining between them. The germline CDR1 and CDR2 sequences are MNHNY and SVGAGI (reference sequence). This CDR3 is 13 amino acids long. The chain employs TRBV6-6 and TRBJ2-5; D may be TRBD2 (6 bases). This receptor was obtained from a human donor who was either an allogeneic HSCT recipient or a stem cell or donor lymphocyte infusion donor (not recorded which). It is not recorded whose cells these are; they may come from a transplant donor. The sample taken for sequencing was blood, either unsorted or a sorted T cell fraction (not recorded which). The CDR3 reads CASSPSGGETQYF. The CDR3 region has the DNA TGTGCCAGCAGCCCAAGTGGGGGGGAGACCCAGTACTTC.